Detailed here is one T cell receptor beta chain. This table comes from immunoSEQ multiplex PCR, and its TCRdb copy is limited to in-frame clones, with some not included. The data contain tens of thousands of clones, around 92% of them singletons. There are 12 residues in the CDR3. The V gene lost 4 bases and the J gene lost 16 bases, with 14 bases spanning the gap. CDR1 and CDR2 (germline): MNHEY, SMNVEV (reference sequence). This sample is drawn from a study of T cell changes during pregnancy in multiple sclerosis. The starting material was CD8+ T cells from peripheral blood mononuclear cells, obtained after pregnancy. The TCR sequence derives from a female donor with multiple sclerosis, enrolled in a pregnancy study. V is TRBV27 and J is TRBJ1-6, with a weak D call TRBD1 (5 bases). CDR3 sequence reads: CASSYGTAGLHF. The CDR3 DNA reads as TGTGCCAGCAGTTATGGGACTGCTGGGCTCCACTTT.